This paragraph reports one T cell receptor (beta chain). This CDR3 has 15 amino acids. Germline lookup yields CDR1 KGHSH and CDR2 LQKENI. Trimming took 8 bases from V and 3 from J, leaving 17 bases between them. TCRdb keeps only in-frame clones here, not all; method: immunoSEQ multiplex PCR. The sample records around 300,000 clones, about 85% being singletons. This sample was taken from a study of blood T cell repertoires in COVID-19. The chain recombines TRBV18 with TRBJ1-5, with TRBD1 as a possible D gene (6 bases). This receptor was taken from a human donor in a cohort sampled during active COVID-19. The sample taken for sequencing was peripheral blood. The CDR3 loop is CASQQGGGVNQPQHF. The CDR3, as DNA: TGTGCCAGCCAACAGGGAGGGGGGGTCAATCAGCCCCAGCATTTT.